This TCR beta chain was sequenced during a study of CD8 T cells in Susac syndrome. Reverse transcription of roughly 0.45 to 1 ug RNA was performed with random hexamers. The authors amplified TCR beta CDR3 across 54 Vbeta and 13 Jbeta using immunoSEQ multiplex PCR. One entry per CDR3 protein, called by TCRdb with MiXCR from the immunoSEQ multiplex PCR reads. This repertoire shows about 200,000 distinct CDR3 sequences, 85% to 95% found once; its top ten account for approximately 0.1%. The sequenced target, TCR beta, came from blood CD8+ and CD4+ T cells. The individuals used as controls were healthy donors who had been matched for both age and sex. The V gene lost 4 bases and the J gene lost 5 bases, with 11 bases spanning the gap. The CDR3 extends over 13 amino acids. The germline CDR1 and CDR2 sequences are MGHDK and SYGVNS.

Material: CD4+ T cells from PBMCs. The chain recombines TRBV25-1 with TRBJ1-1; unclear D gene. This receptor was obtained from a human donor in good health. CDR3 loop: CASSAPTLTEAFF. CDR3 sequence (DNA): TGTGCCAGCAGTGCCCCGACCCTGACTGAAGCTTTCTTT.